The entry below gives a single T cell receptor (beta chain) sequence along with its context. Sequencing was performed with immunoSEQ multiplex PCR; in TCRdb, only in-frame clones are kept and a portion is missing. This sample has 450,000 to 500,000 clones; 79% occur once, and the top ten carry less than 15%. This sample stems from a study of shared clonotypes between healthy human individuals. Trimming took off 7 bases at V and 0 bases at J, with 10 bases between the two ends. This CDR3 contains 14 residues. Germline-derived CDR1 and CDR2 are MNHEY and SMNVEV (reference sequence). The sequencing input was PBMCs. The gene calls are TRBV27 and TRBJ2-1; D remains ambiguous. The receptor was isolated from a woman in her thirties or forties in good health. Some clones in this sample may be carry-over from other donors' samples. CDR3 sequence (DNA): TGTGCCAGCACAGAGTGGGGCTCCTACAATGAGCAGTTCTTC. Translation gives CASTEWGSYNEQFF.